These 23 T cell receptor beta chains were sequenced from one sample in a study of T-cell memory formation after mild COVID-19. TCRdb fed the 5' RACE reads into MiXCR, producing one record per CDR3 protein. This table has about 610,000 distinct CDR3 sequences, 15% to 20% appearing once. Input material: PBMCs or a T cell subset sorted from them (not recorded which). The receptors shown here come from an adult woman who had mild COVID-19 (a few samples of this study predate the infection). Cell type and time point are not known.

The sample holds many counts of this clonotype. CDR3: CASSFRGGGDLYNEQFF. The CDR3 region has the DNA TGTGCCAGCAGCTTTAGAGGCGGGGGAGATCTCTACAATGAGCAGTTCTTC. V usage is TRBV7-6 and J usage is TRBJ2-1, with 7 bases lining up with TRBD2. The CDR3 consists of 17 residues. After removal of 3 bases from V and 3 bases from J, the junction contained 11 bases not matched to a gene. Looked up from germline, CDR1 is SGHVS and CDR2 is FNYEAQ. Together with reference TRBV7-6 and TRBJ2-1, the CDR3 gives the full variable domain: GAGVSQSPRYKVTKRGQDVALRCDPISGHVSLYWYRQALGQGPEFLTYFNYEAQQDKSGLPNDRFSAERPEGSISTLTIQRTEQRDSAMYRCASSFRGGGDLYNEQFFGPGTRLTVL.

This chain joins TRBV12-3 or TRBV12-4 and TRBJ1-1; 8 bases are a match to TRBD1. CDR3 length: 15 amino acids. The J segment lost 8 bases and the V segment lost 5 bases, leaving 13 bases of the junction unmatched. CDR3 region: CASSIRDRSSGEAFF. Here the CDR3 DNA reads TGTGCCAGCAGTATCCGGGACAGGAGCTCCGGGGAAGCTTTCTTT.

This clonotype was detected a few times. It may be a read error: a sequence one base away is much more abundant. The chain combines TRBV7-9 with TRBJ2-7; TRBD2 agrees at 11 bases. Germline V CDR1 and CDR2: SEHNR, FQNEAQ (reference sequence). The CDR3 covers 15 residues. The CDR3 reads CANSRSGGASYEQYF. The CDR3 DNA is TGTGCCAACAGCCGTAGCGGGGGGGCCTCCTACGAGCAGTACTTC.

This clonotype turned up a few times. This chain connects TRBV5-1 to TRBJ1-5; D ambiguous. CDR1 is SGHRS and CDR2 is YFSETQ in the germline V gene. V lost 0 bases and J 4 bases, leaving 11 bases between the germline ends. The CDR3 contains 15 residues. The CDR3 region has the DNA TGCGCCAGCAGCTTGGGAACGGTGGAAAATCAGCCCCAGCATTTT. Amino acid sequence: CASSLGTVENQPQHF.

This clonotype was counted only a few times. V usage is TRBV7-9 and J usage is TRBJ2-5, with 7 bases identical to TRBD2. With V trimmed by 4 bases and J by 7 bases, 18 bases remained unmatched. This CDR3 is 17 amino acids long. Looked up from germline, CDR1 is SEHNR and CDR2 is FQNEAQ (reference sequence). CDR3 sequence reads: CASSSSPGLLERGTQYF. For the CDR3, the DNA is TGTGCCAGCAGCTCTAGTCCGGGACTCCTAGAGCGGGGGACCCAGTACTTC.

The chain is built from TRBV20-1 and TRBJ2-1; TRBD2 matches 9 bases. CDR3 length equals 15 residues. V was pared by 0 bases and J by 7 bases, with 7 bases of the junction left unmatched. CDR1 is DFQATT, CDR2 SNEGSKA, per germline (reference sequence). The CDR3 DNA reads as TGCAGTGCTAGAGATCCCGCGGGAGGGCGGAATGAGCAGTTCTTC. It specifies CSARDPAGGRNEQFF.

This clonotype showed up just a few times. The V call is TRBV9, the J call TRBJ1-6, with 10 nucleotides matching TRBD1. J was trimmed by 7 bases and V by 3 bases; bases with no gene match: 10. From germline, CDR1 is SGDLS and CDR2 YYNGEE. The CDR3 runs to 17 residues. CDR3 in DNA: TGTGCCAGCAGCGCCTTAAGGACAGGGGGTTTAAATTCACCCCTCCACTTT. It translates to CASSALRTGGLNSPLHF.

The chain uses TRBV6-5 and TRBJ2-1; TRBD2 agrees at 9 bases. Germline loops: CDR1 MNHEY, CDR2 SVGAGI. The CDR3 is made up of 17 amino acids. Trimming took 4 bases from V and 12 from J; bases not matched to a gene: 19. CDR3: CASSSPWRRGGAMAQFF. The DNA of the CDR3 is TGTGCCAGCAGTTCCCCATGGCGGCGGGGGGGAGCTATGGCGCAGTTCTTC.

The chain is built from TRBV5-1 and TRBJ1-5; no definite D call. The CDR3 spans 14 residues. Germline CDR1 and CDR2: SGHRS and YFSETQ. The V end lost 4 bases, the J end lost 0 bases, and 8 bases lay between the germline ends. The CDR3: CASSGGHSNQPQHF. The CDR3 nucleotides read TGCGCCAGCAGCGGTGGCCATAGCAATCAGCCCCAGCATTTT.

This sequence joins TRBV5-1 and TRBJ1-1; D is perhaps TRBD1 (6 bases). The CDR3 spans 17 residues. Germline-derived CDR1 and CDR2 are SGHRS and YFSETQ. Trimming shortened V by 0 bases and J by 1 base, and 16 bases separated the two germline ends. The CDR3 DNA reads as TGCGCCAGCAGCTTGGAGGCGGGGGCGCGAGGGAACACTGAAGCTTTCTTT. It codes for CASSLEAGARGNTEAFF.

This clonotype was counted ten times or more. The chain is built from TRBV7-9 and TRBJ2-5; D remains unclear. The CDR3 is 14 amino acids. CDR1 is SEHNR, CDR2 FQNEAQ, per germline (reference sequence). V lost 2 bases to trimming and J lost 2 bases, with 9 bases between them. CDR3 nucleotides: TGTGCCAGCAGCTTAAGTTTAGAACAAGAGACCCAGTACTTC. Encoded protein: CASSLSLEQETQYF.

As DNA, the CDR3 is TGTGCCAGCAGTAGACTAGGAGGGGGGGGCGGTGAGCAGTTCTTC. Translated: CASSRLGGGGGEQFF. The rearrangement uses TRBV6-5 and TRBJ2-1, with a tentative D call TRBD2 (7 bases). Germline CDR1 MNHEY, CDR2 SVGAGI. This CDR3 is 15 amino acids long. The V gene lost 5 bases and the J gene lost 9 bases, with 20 bases spanning the gap.

This chain uses TRBV5-4 with TRBJ2-1, with 7 bases fitting TRBD2. J lost 8 bases, V lost 6 bases, and 8 bases had no gene match. Germline loops: CDR1 SGHNT, CDR2 YYREEE (reference sequence). This CDR3 has 13 residues. The CDR3: CASMREFTDEQFF. The CDR3 nucleotides are TGTGCCAGCATGCGGGAGTTTACAGATGAGCAGTTCTTC.

The CDR3 DNA reads TGTGCCAGCAGCCCCTCCGGGACTAGCGTCGTTTACAATGAGCAGTTCTTC. This gives the protein CASSPSGTSVVYNEQFF. V is TRBV7-3 and J is TRBJ2-1, with TRBD2 identical over 10 bases. This CDR3 is 17 amino acids long. The V gene end was trimmed by 5 bases and the J gene end by 4 bases; junction bases not matched to a gene: 11. Germline V lookup: CDR1 SGHTA, CDR2 FQGTGA.

The chain employs TRBV7-9 and TRBJ1-2; D possibly corresponds to TRBD1 (5 bases). Trimming removed 3 bases from V and 8 bases from J, with 10 bases in between. CDR1 and CDR2 (germline): SEHNR, FQNEAQ (reference sequence). The CDR3 sequence is 12 residues long. This CDR3 is CASSLGTLGYTF. CDR3 nucleotides: TGTGCCAGCAGCTTGGGGACCTTAGGCTACACCTTC.

This clonotype was seen more than once but under ten times. This rearrangement joins TRBV30 to TRBJ1-3; D gene ambiguous. The CDR3 loop spans 12 amino acids. Trimming removed 4 bases from V and 0 bases from J, with 4 bases in between. CDR1 GTSNPN and CDR2 SVGIG come from the germline V gene (reference sequence). CDR3 region: CAWTDSGNTIYF. Here the CDR3 DNA reads TGTGCCTGGACAGACTCTGGAAACACCATATATTTT.

This clonotype was seen more than once but under ten times. The V and J genes are TRBV15 and TRBJ2-1, with 9 bases lining up with TRBD2. Germline-derived CDR1 and CDR2 are LNHNV and YYDKDF (reference sequence). V was clipped by 0 bases and J by 4 bases; unmatched bases: 1. This CDR3 comprises 15 residues. CDR3 coding DNA: TGTGCCACCAGCAGAGATAGCGGGAGTTACAATGAGCAGTTCTTC. Residues: CATSRDSGSYNEQFF.

This clonotype occurred a few times. The chain carries TRBV6-5 and TRBJ1-2; TRBD1 matches 9 bases. V was clipped by 2 bases and J by 5 bases; unmatched bases: 6. Germline V lookup: CDR1 MNHEY, CDR2 SVGAGI. The CDR3 loop spans 15 amino acids. Written as DNA, the CDR3 is TGTGCCAGCAGTTACCCGACAGGGGGGACTTATGGCTACACCTTC. Translation gives CASSYPTGGTYGYTF.

This clonotype was seen more than once but under ten times. V is TRBV20-1 and J is TRBJ1-3, with D perhaps matching TRBD1 (5 bases). Deletions cut 1 base from V and 2 bases from J, with 15 bases between. Per the germline V gene, CDR1 is DFQATT and CDR2 is SNEGSKA (reference sequence). The CDR3 has 16 amino acids. CDR3 in DNA: TGCAGTGCTAGAGTCGCCAATCTAGGGGCTGGAAACACCATATATTTT. It translates to CSARVANLGAGNTIYF.

The rearrangement links TRBV3-1 to TRBJ2-3; D gene unclear. The CDR3 sequence is 15 residues long. Germline V gene lookup returns CDR1 LGHDT and CDR2 YNNKEL (reference sequence). The V end was cut by 1 base, the J end by 0 bases, with 8 bases between. The CDR3 region has the DNA TGTGCCAGCAGCCAAGGGACGGTAAGCACAGATACGCAGTATTTT. Protein: CASSQGTVSTDTQYF.

This clonotype has more than one count but fewer than ten. This sequence joins TRBV20-1 and TRBJ2-7, with TRBD2 identical over 9 bases. There are 14 residues in the CDR3. Germline lookup yields CDR1 DFQATT and CDR2 SNEGSKA (reference sequence). V dropped 4 bases and J dropped 2; count of bases not matched to a gene: 6. In nucleotides, the CDR3 is TGCAGTGCTATTCCCCTAGCGGGAACCTACGAGCAGTACTTC. The encoded protein is CSAIPLAGTYEQYF.

This chain connects TRBV7-3 to TRBJ2-5, with 13 bases lining up with TRBD2. The V segment lost 0 bases and the J segment 5 bases; nucleotides outside the gene matches: 6. Germline assignment: CDR1 SGHTA and CDR2 FQGTGA. The CDR3 consists of 17 residues. The CDR3 DNA sequence: TGTGCCAGCAGCTTAACCCGGACTAGCGGGGGTAGGGAGACCCAGTACTTC. Its protein is CASSLTRTSGGRETQYF.

This clonotype was counted only a few times. The V and J genes are TRBV10-3 and TRBJ2-2, with D hard to call. CDR1 and CDR2 from the germline V gene are ENHRY and SYGVKD. This CDR3 is 14 amino acids long. V lost 0 bases, J lost 11 bases, and 13 bases lay in between. The CDR3 here is CAISESNGQPELFF. In nucleotides, the CDR3 is TGTGCCATCAGTGAGTCGAATGGCCAGCCCGAGCTGTTTTTT.